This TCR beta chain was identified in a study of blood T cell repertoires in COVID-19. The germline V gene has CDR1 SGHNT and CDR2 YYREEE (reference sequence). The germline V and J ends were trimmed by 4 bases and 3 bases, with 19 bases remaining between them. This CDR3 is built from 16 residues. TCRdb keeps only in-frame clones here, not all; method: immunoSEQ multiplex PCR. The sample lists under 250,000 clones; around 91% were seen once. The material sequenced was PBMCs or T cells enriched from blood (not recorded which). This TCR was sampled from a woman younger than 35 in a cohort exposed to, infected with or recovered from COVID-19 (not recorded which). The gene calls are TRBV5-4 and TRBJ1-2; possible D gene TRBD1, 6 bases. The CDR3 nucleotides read TGTGCCAGCAGCACGGGGACAACCGTTAACTACTATGGCTACACCTTC. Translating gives CASSTGTTVNYYGYTF.